The 19 T cell receptor beta chains reported below all come from one sample, sequenced in a study of T cell repertoires in aging, cancer and after chemotherapy. The template was genomic DNA from peripheral blood, not RNA. Rearranged V-D-J TRB sequences were amplified with a mixed TRB-A/B primer pool. Each CDR3 protein is one row after TCRdb ran MiXCR on the multiplex PCR reads. The profile shows roughly 12,000 distinct CDR3 sequences, 25% to 30% of them singletons. Material for sequencing was blood. Receptors originate from a human donor with a blood cancer.

In its sample, this clonotype is medium-sized. The chain is built from TRBV6-5 and TRBJ1-3, with 9 bases that match TRBD1. Losses at the gene ends were 5 bases for V and 4 bases for J; bases not matched to a gene: 12. The germline V gene encodes CDR1 MNHEY and CDR2 SVGAGI. This CDR3 is built from 17 residues. CDR3 sequence reads: CASSLNLGQGFGNTIYF. The CDR3, as DNA: TGTGCCAGCAGTCTCAACCTCGGACAGGGGTTCGGAAACACCATATATTTT.

This clonotype is labeled as medium-sized (0.01 to 0.1%). This chain connects TRBV18 to TRBJ1-5; 7 bases align to TRBD1. With V trimmed by 5 bases and J by 4 bases, 2 bases remained unmatched. Germline assignment: CDR1 KGHSH and CDR2 LQKENI. The CDR3 has 13 residues. In DNA form, the CDR3 reads TGTGCCAGCTCAGACAGGGAGAATCAGCCCCAGCATTTT. Residues: CASSDRENQPQHF.

In its sample, this clonotype was seen many times. The chain employs TRBV5-4 and TRBJ2-3; D could derive from TRBD1 or TRBD2 (5 bases each). The CDR3 totals 17 residues. V gave up 0 bases and J gave up 3 bases, with 17 bases separating them. Germline V gene data show CDR1 as SGHNT and CDR2 as YYREEE (reference sequence). The CDR3 sequence: CASSLGGSRHRTDTQYF. DNA of the CDR3: TGTGCCAGCAGCTTGGGGGGGAGCCGACATCGGACAGATACGCAGTATTTT.

This clonotype qualifies as medium-sized (0.01 to 0.1%). The chain combines TRBV6-5 with TRBJ2-7, with TRBD2 matching 9 bases. V trimming: 0 bases; J trimming: 2 bases; junction bases outside the gene matches: 2. This CDR3 is 15 amino acids long. Germline V CDR1 and CDR2: MNHEY, SVGAGI. The CDR3 is CASSYSASGAYEQYF. The CDR3 DNA reads TGTGCCAGCAGTTACTCGGCTAGCGGGGCCTACGAGCAGTACTTC.

This clonotype was detected ten times or more. The V and J genes are TRBV27 and TRBJ2-7, with D possibly matching TRBD2 (6 bases). The length of the CDR3 is 15 residues. V lost 6 bases, J lost 0 bases, and 15 bases lay in between. Germline V gene lookup returns CDR1 MNHEY and CDR2 SMNVEV (reference sequence). CDR3 sequence (DNA): TGTGCCAGCAGAATCCATTATAGCGGCTCCTACGAGCAGTACGTC. Protein sequence: CASRIHYSGSYEQYV.

The rearrangement uses TRBV6-4 and TRBJ2-1; the D is unclear. Between the trimmed V and J ends, which lost 0 bases and 5 bases, there was a span of 8 bases. From germline, CDR1 is MRHNA and CDR2 SNTAGT. This CDR3 spans 14 amino acids. The CDR3 is CASSDSGGHNEQFF. The CDR3 DNA reads TGTGCCAGCAGTGACTCAGGCGGACACAATGAGCAGTTCTTC.

The table lists this clonotype with a few counts. This chain links TRBV5-4 with TRBJ1-6, with D hard to call. Trimming cost V 0 bases and J 13 bases, with 11 bases left between them. Germline CDR1 is SGHNT and CDR2 is YYREEE (reference sequence). This CDR3 comprises 13 residues. The CDR3 coding sequence is TGTGCCAGCAGCTTGGATCGCGGGAATCCCCTCCACTTT. Translated, it gives CASSLDRGNPLHF.

The chain recombines TRBV27 with TRBJ2-1, with 14 bases aligning to TRBD2. This CDR3 is built from 16 residues. V dropped 7 bases and J dropped 7; count of bases not matched to a gene: 9. Per the germline V gene, CDR1 is MNHEY and CDR2 is SMNVEV (reference sequence). CDR3 DNA: TGTGCCAGCACCAGACTAGCGGGGGGGCCGAGGAATGAGCAGTTCTTC. Translation: CASTRLAGGPRNEQFF.

This clonotype showed up just a few times. This chain joins TRBV10-3 and TRBJ2-7; 12 bases line up with TRBD1. CDR3 length: 14 amino acids. Per germline, CDR1 ENHRY and CDR2 SYGVKD. After removal of 9 bases from V and 4 bases from J, the junction contained 7 bases not matched to a gene. The DNA for the CDR3 is TGTGCCATTGCACCGGGACAGGGGGCATACGAGCAGTACGTC. It is translated as CAIAPGQGAYEQYV.

The chain is built from TRBV7-9 and TRBJ2-3; D gene uncertain. Trimming pared 3 bases from V and 6 bases from J, leaving 7 bases between. Germline V gene sequence: CDR1 SEHNR, CDR2 FQNEAQ (reference sequence). The CDR3 spans 12 residues. The CDR3 is CASSLPRDTQYF. CDR3 bases: TGTGCCAGCAGCTTGCCTAGGGATACGCAGTATTTT.

J is TRBJ1-5 and V is TRBV6-6, with TRBD1 matching over 10 bases. Germline V gene lookup returns CDR1 MNHNY and CDR2 SVGAGI (reference sequence). The junction had 3 bases not matched to a gene; V was cut back by 6 bases and J by 4 bases. The CDR3 consists of 14 residues. The CDR3 DNA is TGTGCCAGCAGGGGGACAGGGGATAATCAGCCCCAGCATTTT. Its protein is CASRGTGDNQPQHF.

The chain recombines TRBV5-6 with TRBJ2-7; 8 nucleotides align to TRBD2. This CDR3 has 14 residues. Trimming at V came to 1 base and at J to 4 bases, leaving 4 bases not matched to a gene. Looked up from germline, CDR1 is SGHDT and CDR2 is YYEEEE. DNA of the CDR3: TGTGCCAGCAGCTTGTCGGGGGGGGCTTACGAGCAGTACTTC. This translates into CASSLSGGAYEQYF.

V gene TRBV5-1 combines with J gene TRBJ1-3; 7 nucleotides line up with TRBD1. The germline gives CDR1 SGHRS, CDR2 YFSETQ. This CDR3 spans 14 amino acids. V lost 4 bases and J lost 0; bases outside the gene matches: 1. CDR3 loop: CASSRDSSGNTIYF. DNA for the CDR3: TGCGCCAGCAGCCGGGACAGCTCTGGAAACACCATATATTTT.

This clonotype counts as medium-sized (0.01 to 0.1%). The CDR3 DNA follows: TGTGCCAGCAGTTTATGGGGGGCGGGGGAGACCCAGTACTTC. Protein: CASSLWGAGETQYF. The chain carries TRBV27 and TRBJ2-5; D could derive from TRBD1 or TRBD2 (6 bases each). CDR1 and CDR2 (germline): MNHEY, SMNVEV (reference sequence). V gave up 1 base and J gave up 5 bases, with 11 bases separating them. The CDR3 is 14 residues long.

By proportion, this clonotype is medium-sized. The chain joins TRBV27 to TRBJ2-3; a possible D gene is TRBD2 (6 bases). CDR1 MNHEY and CDR2 SMNVEV come from the germline V gene (reference sequence). Trimming removed 5 bases at V and 8 bases at J, with 20 bases between. This CDR3 is built from 15 residues. The CDR3 DNA follows: TGTGCCAGCAGTCCCCAGCAGGGCGGGGAAGGTACGCAGTATTTT. Translation: CASSPQQGGEGTQYF.

The V and J genes are TRBV27 and TRBJ2-3; 7 nucleotides match TRBD1. This CDR3 contains 16 residues. The germline V gene has CDR1 MNHEY and CDR2 SMNVEV (reference sequence). With V trimmed by 0 bases and J by 3 bases, 6 bases remained unmatched. In DNA form, the CDR3 reads TGTGCCAGCAGTTTATCCAGGGGGTCGGGGACAGATACGCAGTATTTT. Translation gives CASSLSRGSGTDTQYF.

The rearrangement uses TRBV18 and TRBJ2-5; 14 bases map to TRBD2. The V gene's germline CDR1 is KGHSH and CDR2 LQKENI. The V and J ends lost 2 bases and 4 bases, in that order; junction bases with no gene match: 12. The CDR3 spans 19 residues. The CDR3 sequence: CASSPFPATSGGAPETQYF. The CDR3, as DNA: TGTGCCAGCTCACCATTTCCGGCGACTAGCGGGGGGGCCCCAGAGACCCAGTACTTC. Full variable domain (outside the CDR3, taken from reference TRBV18 and TRBJ2-5): NAGVMQNPRHLVRRRGQEARLRCSPMKGHSHVYWYRQLPEEGLKFMVYLQKENIIDESGMPKERFSAEFPKEGPSILRIQQVVRGDSAAYFCASSPFPATSGGAPETQYFGPGTRLLVL.

This chain uses TRBV7-2 with TRBJ1-2; the match to TRBD1 covers 7 bases. CDR3 length equals 16 residues. Germline assignment: CDR1 SGHTA and CDR2 FQGNSA. V lost 1 base and J lost 4; bases outside the gene matches: 9. The CDR3 is CASSLEGAWGPYGYTF. The CDR3 DNA reads as TGTGCCAGCAGCTTAGAGGGGGCTTGGGGGCCCTATGGCTACACCTTC. The full variable domain, its missing parts supplied by reference TRBV7-2 and TRBJ1-2, is GAGVSQSPSNKVTEKGKDVELRCDPISGHTALYWYRQSLGQGLEFLIYFQGNSAPDKSGLPSDRFSAERTGGSVSTLTIQRTQQEDSAVYLCASSLEGAWGPYGYTFGSGTRLTVV.

This clonotype is medium-sized (0.01 to 0.1%) by share. This rearrangement joins TRBV19 to TRBJ1-4; D unresolved. Germline lookup yields CDR1 LNHDA and CDR2 SQIVND (reference sequence). V was cut by 7 bases and J by 12 bases, with 12 bases left in between. There are 11 residues in the CDR3. The CDR3 DNA follows: TGTGCCAGTAAAAAGGGCGGGGAACTGTTTTTT. Protein: CASKKGGELFF.